A selection of T cell receptor beta chains follows, all from one sample in a study of cytomegalovirus exposure and HLA in healthy donors. TCRdb keeps only in-frame clones here, not all; method: immunoSEQ multiplex PCR. The sample holds some 97,000 clones, 75% to 85% seen once. Sequencing input: PBMCs. Source of these receptors: a female donor in good health and CMV-seropositive. Both conserved end residues are part of each CDR3. The order of the fields is CDR3 DNA, CDR3 protein, CDR3 length, V gene, clone size, D gene, J gene. A D gene is named only where the DNA matches it firmly. The listing skips clone size in some rows; elsewhere it reads once, few, many or a size class.

CDR3 DNA: TGTGCCAGCAGCCCCGCCTCAAGGAGCTCTGGAAACACCATATATTTT
CDR3 protein: CASSPASRSSGNTIYF
CDR3 length: 16
V gene: TRBV11-2
clone size: .
D gene: .
J gene: TRBJ1-3

CDR3 DNA: TGCAGCGTTAAAGGCCCAGGGGCCAATCAGCCCCAGCATTTT
CDR3 protein: CSVKGPGANQPQHF
CDR3 length: 14
V gene: TRBV29-1
clone size: .
D gene: .
J gene: TRBJ1-5

CDR3 DNA: TGTGCCAGCTCACCAGGAGAGGCTGGGGGCTACACCTTC
CDR3 protein: CASSPGEAGGYTF
CDR3 length: 13
V gene: TRBV18
clone size: .
D gene: .
J gene: TRBJ1-2

CDR3 DNA: TGCGCCAGCAGCCAAGATCCGGCAGGGTCCCGTGGCAACTACAATGAGCAGTTCTTC
CDR3 protein: CASSQDPAGSRGNYNEQFF
CDR3 length: 19
V gene: TRBV4-1
clone size: once
D gene: .
J gene: TRBJ2-1

CDR3 DNA: TGCAGCGTTGACCGGGGTACGAACGAGCAGTACTTC
CDR3 protein: CSVDRGTNEQYF
CDR3 length: 12
V gene: TRBV29-1
clone size: .
D gene: .
J gene: TRBJ2-7

CDR3 DNA: TGTGCCATCAAACCCCTAGGCTCCTACGAGCAGTACTTC
CDR3 protein: CAIKPLGSYEQYF
CDR3 length: 13
V gene: TRBV10-3
clone size: few
D gene: .
J gene: TRBJ2-7

CDR3 DNA: TGTGCCAGCAGCCAAGATAGTATTGGACACCACGAGCAGTACTTC
CDR3 protein: CASSQDSIGHHEQYF
CDR3 length: 15
V gene: TRBV14
clone size: .
D gene: .
J gene: TRBJ2-7

CDR3 DNA: TGTGCCAGCAGTTTAGGGGGGACAGGGCAGAGGGTAGCTTTCTTT
CDR3 protein: CASSLGGTGQRVAFF
CDR3 length: 15
V gene: TRBV28
clone size: .
D gene: TRBD1
J gene: TRBJ1-1

CDR3 DNA: TGTGCCAGCAGTGCTACCACAGGGTTTTCCTCTGGAAACACCATATATTTT
CDR3 protein: CASSATTGFSSGNTIYF
CDR3 length: 17
V gene: TRBV25-1
clone size: .
D gene: .
J gene: TRBJ1-3

CDR3 DNA: TGTGCCAGCAGCTCCAGGGTGAACACTGAAGCTTTCTTT
CDR3 protein: CASSSRVNTEAFF
CDR3 length: 13
V gene: TRBV7-2
clone size: .
D gene: .
J gene: TRBJ1-1

CDR3 DNA: TGTGCCAGCAGGCCGGGGACAGGCTACGAGCAGTACTTC
CDR3 protein: CASRPGTGYEQYF
CDR3 length: 13
V gene: TRBV11-2
clone size: .
D gene: TRBD1
J gene: TRBJ2-7

CDR3 DNA: TGTGCCAGCAGCGGGACAGGGGGCTTGGGGGACACTGAAGCTTTCTTT
CDR3 protein: CASSGTGGLGDTEAFF
CDR3 length: 16
V gene: TRBV2
clone size: few
D gene: TRBD1
J gene: TRBJ1-1

CDR3 DNA: TGCGCCAGCAGACTTACTAGCGGCCCTTCCTCCTACAATGAGCAGTTCTTC
CDR3 protein: CASRLTSGPSSYNEQFF
CDR3 length: 17
V gene: TRBV4-1
clone size: .
D gene: TRBD2
J gene: TRBJ2-1

CDR3 DNA: TGCGCCAGCAGTGAGTCACGGCTGGGGAGCACCGGGGAGCTGTTTTTT
CDR3 protein: CASSESRLGSTGELFF
CDR3 length: 16
V gene: TRBV10-1
clone size: .
D gene: .
J gene: TRBJ2-2

CDR3 DNA: TGTGCCAGCAGCCCCGGGACTAGCGGGGGAAAGCAGTATTTT
CDR3 protein: CASSPGTSGGKQYF
CDR3 length: 14
V gene: TRBV5-4
clone size: .
D gene: TRBD2
J gene: TRBJ2-3

CDR3 DNA: TGTGCCAGCAGCCAAGGGACAGGGATAAACACTGAAGCTTTCTTT
CDR3 protein: CASSQGTGINTEAFF
CDR3 length: 15
V gene: TRBV7-2
clone size: .
D gene: TRBD1
J gene: TRBJ1-1

CDR3 DNA: TGTGCCAGCAGCTTATTAGTTAGCCCCAATCAGCCCCAGCATTTT
CDR3 protein: CASSLLVSPNQPQHF
CDR3 length: 15
V gene: TRBV7-2
clone size: few
D gene: .
J gene: TRBJ1-5

CDR3 DNA: TGTGCCAGCCGGGACACCGAAAGGGCTGGAAACACCATATATTTT
CDR3 protein: CASRDTERAGNTIYF
CDR3 length: 15
V gene: TRBV27
clone size: once
D gene: .
J gene: TRBJ1-3

CDR3 DNA: TGTGCCAGCAGACCGGACAGGGCGCACAATCAGCCCCAGCATTTT
CDR3 protein: CASRPDRAHNQPQHF
CDR3 length: 15
V gene: TRBV6-1
clone size: once
D gene: TRBD1
J gene: TRBJ1-5

CDR3 DNA: TGTTCCAGCAGCCCCAGGACTAGCGGGAACAACGAGCAGTACTTC
CDR3 protein: CSSSPRTSGNNEQYF
CDR3 length: 15
V gene: TRBV7-9
clone size: .
D gene: TRBD2
J gene: TRBJ2-7

CDR3 DNA: TGCGCCAGCAGCCAAGATTTGAGCCGGCGGAATTCACCCCTCCACTTT
CDR3 protein: CASSQDLSRRNSPLHF
CDR3 length: 16
V gene: TRBV4-3
clone size: few
D gene: .
J gene: TRBJ1-6

CDR3 DNA: TGTGACCTCCCTTCGAGGGTGGTGGACTATGGCTACACCTTC
CDR3 protein: CDLPSRVVDYGYTF
CDR3 length: 14
V gene: TRBV6-5
clone size: .
D gene: .
J gene: TRBJ1-2

CDR3 DNA: TGTGCCAGCAGCTTAGACCCAGGACTAGCGACGTACGAGCAGTACTTC
CDR3 protein: CASSLDPGLATYEQYF
CDR3 length: 16
V gene: TRBV7-2
clone size: .
D gene: TRBD2
J gene: TRBJ2-7

CDR3 DNA: TGTGCCAGCAGCTCCCGGGTGCTCGGCAGCAATCAGCCCCAGCATTTT
CDR3 protein: CASSSRVLGSNQPQHF
CDR3 length: 16
V gene: TRBV5-6
clone size: .
D gene: .
J gene: TRBJ1-5

CDR3 DNA: TGTGCCAGCAGCTGGGACAGCTCCTACGAGCAGTACTTC
CDR3 protein: CASSWDSSYEQYF
CDR3 length: 13
V gene: TRBV21-1
clone size: .
D gene: .
J gene: TRBJ2-7

CDR3 DNA: TGTGCCAGCAGTCGCTCCTACGAGCAGTACTTC
CDR3 protein: CASSRSYEQYF
CDR3 length: 11
V gene: TRBV6-1
clone size: .
D gene: .
J gene: TRBJ2-7

CDR3 DNA: TGTGCCAGCAGCCGGACAGGCTACGAGCAGTACTTC
CDR3 protein: CASSRTGYEQYF
CDR3 length: 12
V gene: TRBV7-9
clone size: .
D gene: TRBD1
J gene: TRBJ2-7

CDR3 DNA: TGTGCCAGCACCTCGGGACAGGGGAGAAGGGGCCAAGAGACCCAGTACTTC
CDR3 protein: CASTSGQGRRGQETQYF
CDR3 length: 17
V gene: TRBV27
clone size: .
D gene: TRBD1
J gene: TRBJ2-5

CDR3 DNA: TGTGCCAGCAGCAACCCAGGGGGCCAGGGTGGCTACACCTTC
CDR3 protein: CASSNPGGQGGYTF
CDR3 length: 14
V gene: TRBV11-2
clone size: .
D gene: TRBD1
J gene: TRBJ1-2

CDR3 DNA: TGCGCCAGCAGGGGACAGGGGTTCCCCGCCGGGGAGCTGTTTTTT
CDR3 protein: CASRGQGFPAGELFF
CDR3 length: 15
V gene: TRBV10-2
clone size: .
D gene: TRBD1
J gene: TRBJ2-2

CDR3 DNA: TGTGCCAGTCGCCTCGAGGGGGATAATCAGCCCCAGCATTTT
CDR3 protein: CASRLEGDNQPQHF
CDR3 length: 14
V gene: TRBV19
clone size: .
D gene: .
J gene: TRBJ1-5

CDR3 DNA: TGCGCCAGCAGCCAAAAGTCAGGGGACAGTCAGTACTTC
CDR3 protein: CASSQKSGDSQYF
CDR3 length: 13
V gene: TRBV4-1
clone size: few
D gene: TRBD1
J gene: TRBJ2-4

CDR3 DNA: TGTGCCAGCAGCGTTCGACAGGGGGGCACCGGGGAGCTGTTTTTT
CDR3 protein: CASSVRQGGTGELFF
CDR3 length: 15
V gene: TRBV9
clone size: .
D gene: TRBD1
J gene: TRBJ2-2

CDR3 DNA: TGTGCCTGGAGTCTCCAGGGCAACGAGCAGTACTTC
CDR3 protein: CAWSLQGNEQYF
CDR3 length: 12
V gene: TRBV30
clone size: .
D gene: .
J gene: TRBJ2-7

CDR3 DNA: TGTGCCAGCAGCACACTAGCGGGGGGGCCCAATGAGCAGTTCTTC
CDR3 protein: CASSTLAGGPNEQFF
CDR3 length: 15
V gene: TRBV6-4
clone size: .
D gene: TRBD2
J gene: TRBJ2-1